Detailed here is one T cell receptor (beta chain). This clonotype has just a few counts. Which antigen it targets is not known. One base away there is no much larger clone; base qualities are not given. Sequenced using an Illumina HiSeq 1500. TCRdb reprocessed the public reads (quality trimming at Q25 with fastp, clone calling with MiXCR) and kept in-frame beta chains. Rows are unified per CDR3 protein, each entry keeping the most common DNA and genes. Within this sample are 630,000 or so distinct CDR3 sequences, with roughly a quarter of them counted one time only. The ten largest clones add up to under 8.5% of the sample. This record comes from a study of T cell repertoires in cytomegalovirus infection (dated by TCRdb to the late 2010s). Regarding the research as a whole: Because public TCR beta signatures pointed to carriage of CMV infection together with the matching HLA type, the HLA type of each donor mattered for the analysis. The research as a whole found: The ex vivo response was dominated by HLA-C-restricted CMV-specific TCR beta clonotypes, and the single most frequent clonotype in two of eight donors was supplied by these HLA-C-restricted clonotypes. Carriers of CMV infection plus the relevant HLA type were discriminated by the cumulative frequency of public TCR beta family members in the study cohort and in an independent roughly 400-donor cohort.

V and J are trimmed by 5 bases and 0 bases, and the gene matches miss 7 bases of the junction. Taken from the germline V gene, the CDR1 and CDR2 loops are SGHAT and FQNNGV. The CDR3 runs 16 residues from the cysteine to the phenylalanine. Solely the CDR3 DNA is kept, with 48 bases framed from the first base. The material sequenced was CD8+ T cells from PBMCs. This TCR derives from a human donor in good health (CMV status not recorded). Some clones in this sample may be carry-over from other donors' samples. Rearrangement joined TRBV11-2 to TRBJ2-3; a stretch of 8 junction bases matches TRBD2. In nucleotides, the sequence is TGTGCCAGCAGCCCGCCAGCGGGGGATAGCACAGATACGCAGTATTTT. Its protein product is CASSPPAGDSTDTQYF.